Shown below are 20 T cell receptor beta chains from a single sample sequenced in a study of T cell responses to AZD1222 COVID-19 vaccine. The protocol was immunoSEQ multiplex PCR, while the TCRdb copy is restricted to in-frame clones and leaves out a portion. The sample consists of over 150,000 clones, more than 80% of them appearing once. The sequencing here drew on peripheral blood, taken on day 0 of AZD1222 vaccination. The receptor source for this set is an adult in good health.

This clone was detected only a few times. The rearrangement joins TRBV7-8 to TRBJ1-4; TRBD1 is a possible D gene (6 bases). The V end was cut by 7 bases, the J end by 7 bases, with 22 bases between. CDR3 length: 16 amino acids. Germline-derived CDR1 and CDR2 are SGHVS and FQNEAQ. The CDR3, as DNA: TGTGCCAGCATCGAAACGGGGGGCCTTTTCGTTGAAAAACTGTTTTTT. It codes for CASIETGGLFVEKLFF. The complete variable domain, with remaining parts taken from reference TRBV7-8 and TRBJ1-4, reads GAGVSQSPRYKVAKRGQDVALRCDPISGHVSLFWYQQALGQGPEFLTYFQNEAQLDKSGLPSDRFFAERPEGSVSTLKIQRTQQEDSAVYLCASIETGGLFVEKLFFGSGTQLSVL.

This clone is a singleton in its sample. J is TRBJ2-2 and V is TRBV9; possible D gene TRBD1, 5 bases. Trimming removed 0 bases from V and 6 bases from J, with 9 bases in between. Looked up from germline, CDR1 is SGDLS and CDR2 is YYNGEE. This CDR3 is built from 14 residues. CDR3 nucleotides: TGTGCCAGCAGCGTAGTGTCAGGGTCCGGGGAGCTGTTTTTT. Protein sequence: CASSVVSGSGELFF.

V gene TRBV9 combines with J gene TRBJ1-5; TRBD1 aligns across 8 bases. Per germline, CDR1 SGDLS and CDR2 YYNGEE. The CDR3 sequence is 16 residues long. Trimming took 0 bases from V and 7 from J; bases not matched to a gene: 9. CDR3 nucleotide sequence: TGTGCCAGCAGCGTAGTCACACAGGGGGTTGGGCAGCCCCAGCATTTT. It encodes CASSVVTQGVGQPQHF.

This clone was observed once. The chain combines TRBV6-5 with TRBJ2-3; perhaps TRBD1 as D (6 bases). Trimming took off 11 bases at V and 5 bases at J, with 11 bases between the two ends. The CDR3 is 11 residues long. Looked up from germline, CDR1 is MNHEY and CDR2 is SVGAGI. The CDR3 region has the DNA TGTGCCGGCGCCAGGGGAGATACGCAGTATTTT. Residues: CAGARGDTQYF.

The V gene is TRBV7-9, the J gene TRBJ1-4; the match to TRBD1 covers 7 bases. Germline lookup yields CDR1 SEHNR and CDR2 FQNEAQ (reference sequence). This CDR3 contains 17 residues. V lost 6 bases and J lost 5; bases outside the gene matches: 15. DNA for the CDR3: TGTGCCAGCAGTACACTCGGGACAGTAGAGCCCAATGAAAAACTGTTTTTT. Protein product: CASSTLGTVEPNEKLFF.

The chain carries TRBV20-1 and TRBJ1-1; no clear D. The germline V and J ends were trimmed by 3 bases and 3 bases, with 5 bases remaining between them. CDR1 and CDR2 from the germline V gene are DFQATT and SNEGSKA (reference sequence). There are 11 residues in the CDR3. The CDR3 sequence is CSARADTEAFF. For the CDR3, the DNA is TGCAGTGCTAGGGCCGACACTGAAGCTTTCTTT.

The J gene is TRBJ1-3, the V gene TRBV29-1, with D possibly matching TRBD1 (5 bases). Trimming shortened V by 7 bases and J by 2 bases, and 6 bases separated the two germline ends. The CDR3 runs 11 residues. Germline CDR1 SQVTM, CDR2 ANQGSEA. The chain's CDR3 is CSAGAGNTIYF. The CDR3, as DNA: TGCAGCGCGGGGGCTGGAAACACCATATATTTT.

This clone was recorded only once. The V gene is TRBV9, the J gene TRBJ1-2; D possibly corresponds to TRBD1 (6 bases). With 4 bases removed from V and 4 bases from J, the gap between germline ends came to 11 bases. The CDR3 runs 13 residues. In germline, CDR1 is SGDLS, CDR2 YYNGEE. The CDR3 DNA follows: TGTGCCAGCAGCCCAGGACAGATCTATGGCTACACCTTC. This encodes CASSPGQIYGYTF.

This clone was detected only once. The rearrangement links TRBV5-1 to TRBJ2-2; TRBD2 is a possible D gene (5 bases). V dropped 1 base and J dropped 7 bases, with 14 bases sitting between them. The CDR3 spans 15 residues. The germline V gene has CDR1 SGHRS and CDR2 YFSETQ. The CDR3, as DNA: TGCGCCAGCAGCTTGATGTGGGAAGCGGTCGGGGAGCTGTTTTTT. Encoded protein: CASSLMWEAVGELFF. Supplemented by reference TRBV5-1 and TRBJ2-2, the full variable domain reads KAGVTQTPRYLIKTRGQQVTLSCSPISGHRSVSWYQQTPGQGLQFLFEYFSETQRNKGNFPGRFSGRQFSNSRSEMNVSTLELGDSALYLCASSLMWEAVGELFFGEGSRLTVL.

Details on this clone: A read error may account for a junction end that differs from germline. The J gene is TRBJ1-2, the V gene TRBV6-5; no reliable D call. Looked up from germline, CDR1 is MNHEY and CDR2 is SVGAGI. CDR3 size: 15 residues. This CDR3 is CASSYSYKSFYGYTF. The CDR3 coding sequence is TGTGCCAGCAGCTACTCGTATAAGAGTTTCTATGGCTACACCTTC.

The gene calls are TRBV6-5 and TRBJ1-1; D may be TRBD1 (5 bases). Germline V gives CDR1 MNHEY, CDR2 SVGAGI. The V gene lost 2 bases and the J gene lost 4 bases, with 17 bases spanning the gap. The CDR3 contains 16 residues. The CDR3 is CASSYGLREAGTEAFF. The CDR3 DNA reads TGTGCCAGCAGTTACGGCCTCAGGGAGGCGGGCACTGAAGCTTTCTTT.

CDR3 residues: CASRQGHYEQYV. The CDR3 bases are TGTGCCAGCCGACAGGGGCACTACGAGCAGTACGTC. V is TRBV2 and J is TRBJ2-7, with 8 bases that match TRBD1. V lost 8 bases to trimming and J lost 3 bases; unmatched junction nucleotides: 3. This CDR3 has 12 amino acids. Germline CDR1 SNHLY, CDR2 FYNNEI.

The V call is TRBV6-5, the J call TRBJ2-2, with D tentatively TRBD1 (6 bases). CDR3 size: 13 residues. Germline V lookup: CDR1 MNHEY, CDR2 SVGAGI. With 6 bases removed from V and 8 bases from J, the gap between germline ends came to 13 bases. Here the CDR3 reads CASRTTGSGELFF. DNA of the CDR3: TGTGCCAGCAGAACTACAGGGTCTGGGGAGCTGTTTTTT.

The chain employs TRBV13 and TRBJ1-1; D might be TRBD1 (5 bases). Per germline, CDR1 PRHDT and CDR2 FYEKMQ (reference sequence). The CDR3 runs 14 residues. The V and J ends lost 5 bases and 2 bases respectively, with 12 bases between them. CDR3 DNA sequence: TGTGCCAGCAGCAGGACTGACAGAAACACTGAAGCTTTCTTT. Protein: CASSRTDRNTEAFF.

The chain couples TRBV6-1 to TRBJ1-6, with 7 bases that match TRBD1. This CDR3 contains 13 residues. The V gene end was trimmed by 5 bases and the J gene end by 7 bases; junction bases not matched to a gene: 2. CDR1 and CDR2 (germline): MNHNS, SASEGT. The chain's CDR3 is CASSFRGNSPLHF. The CDR3 DNA sequence: TGTGCCAGCAGTTTCAGGGGGAATTCACCCCTCCACTTT.

V is TRBV18 and J is TRBJ2-5; 10 bases line up with TRBD1. J was trimmed by 4 bases and V by 2 bases; bases with no gene match: 7. The length of the CDR3 is 16 residues. The germline V gene has CDR1 KGHSH and CDR2 LQKENI. CDR3 bases: TGTGCCAGCTCACCAATCGGGGACAGGGGCTTAGAGACCCAGTACTTC. This codes for CASSPIGDRGLETQYF.

CDR3 region: CASSIRAGQRDNEKLFF. The CDR3 bases are TGTGCCAGTAGTATACGGGCAGGACAGCGGGATAATGAAAAACTGTTTTTT. The chain employs TRBV19 and TRBJ1-4; a possible D gene is TRBD1 (6 bases). The germline V gene has CDR1 LNHDA and CDR2 SQIVND (reference sequence). Trimming cost V 2 bases and J 4 bases, with 17 bases left between them. There are 17 residues in the CDR3.

The chain couples TRBV10-3 to TRBJ1-1; 7 nucleotides line up with TRBD1. The CDR3 runs 13 residues. CDR1 and CDR2 (germline): ENHRY, SYGVKD. The trim removed 0 bases at V and 11 bases at J, leaving 6 bases unmatched. The DNA for the CDR3 is TGTGCCATCAGTGAGTCAGGGGGCGTAGGGGCTTTCTTT. This encodes CAISESGGVGAFF.

The chain recombines TRBV5-1 with TRBJ2-7, with 7 nucleotides matching TRBD2. Germline values: CDR1 SGHRS, CDR2 YFSETQ. This CDR3 is built from 14 residues. Trimming took 4 bases from V and 5 from J; bases not matched to a gene: 9. CDR3 coding DNA: TGCGCCAGCAGCCCGGGGGGTCCTAAGGACGAGCAGTACTTC. It encodes CASSPGGPKDEQYF.

The chain uses TRBV28 and TRBJ2-7; no clear D gene. The CDR3 consists of 12 residues. V was pared by 3 bases and J by 2 bases, with 5 bases between. In germline, CDR1 is MDHEN, CDR2 SYDVKM. The CDR3 spells CASSFYTYEQYF. DNA for the CDR3: TGTGCCAGCAGTTTCTACACCTACGAGCAGTACTTC.